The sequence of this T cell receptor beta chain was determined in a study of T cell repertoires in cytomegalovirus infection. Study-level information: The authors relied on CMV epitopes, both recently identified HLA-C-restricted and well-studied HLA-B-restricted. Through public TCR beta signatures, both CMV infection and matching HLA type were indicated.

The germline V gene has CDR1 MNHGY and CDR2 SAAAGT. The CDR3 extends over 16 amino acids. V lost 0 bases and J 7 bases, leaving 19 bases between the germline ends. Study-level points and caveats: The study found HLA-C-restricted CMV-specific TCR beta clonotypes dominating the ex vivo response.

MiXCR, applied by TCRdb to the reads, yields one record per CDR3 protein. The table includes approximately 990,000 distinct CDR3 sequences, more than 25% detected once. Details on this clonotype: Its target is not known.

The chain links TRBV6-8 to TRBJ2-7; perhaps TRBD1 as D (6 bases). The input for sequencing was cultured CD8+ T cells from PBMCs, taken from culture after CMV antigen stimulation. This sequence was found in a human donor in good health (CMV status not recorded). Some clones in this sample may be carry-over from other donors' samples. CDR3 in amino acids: CASSYSGTYVLGEQYF. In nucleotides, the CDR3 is TGTGCCAGCAGTTACTCCGGGACATATGTTTTGGGAGAGCAGTACTTC.